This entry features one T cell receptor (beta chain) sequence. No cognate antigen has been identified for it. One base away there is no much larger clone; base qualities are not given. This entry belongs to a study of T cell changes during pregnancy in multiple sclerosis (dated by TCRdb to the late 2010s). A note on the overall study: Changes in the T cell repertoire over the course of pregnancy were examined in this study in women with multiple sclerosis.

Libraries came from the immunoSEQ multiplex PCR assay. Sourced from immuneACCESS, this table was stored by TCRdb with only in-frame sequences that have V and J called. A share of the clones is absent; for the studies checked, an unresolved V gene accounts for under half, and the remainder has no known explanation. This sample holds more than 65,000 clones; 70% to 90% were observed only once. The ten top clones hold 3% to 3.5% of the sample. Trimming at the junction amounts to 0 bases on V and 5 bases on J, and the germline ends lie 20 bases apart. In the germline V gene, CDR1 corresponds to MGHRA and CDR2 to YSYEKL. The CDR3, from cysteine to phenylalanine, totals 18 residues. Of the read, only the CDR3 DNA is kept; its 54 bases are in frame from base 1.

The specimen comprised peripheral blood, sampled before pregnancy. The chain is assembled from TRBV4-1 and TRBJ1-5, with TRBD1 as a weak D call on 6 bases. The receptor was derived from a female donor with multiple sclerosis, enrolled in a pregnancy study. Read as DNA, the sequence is TGCGCCAGCAGCCAAGATTTCATCGGGCGGCGGACAGATCAGCCCCAGCATTTT. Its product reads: CASSQDFIGRRTDQPQHF.